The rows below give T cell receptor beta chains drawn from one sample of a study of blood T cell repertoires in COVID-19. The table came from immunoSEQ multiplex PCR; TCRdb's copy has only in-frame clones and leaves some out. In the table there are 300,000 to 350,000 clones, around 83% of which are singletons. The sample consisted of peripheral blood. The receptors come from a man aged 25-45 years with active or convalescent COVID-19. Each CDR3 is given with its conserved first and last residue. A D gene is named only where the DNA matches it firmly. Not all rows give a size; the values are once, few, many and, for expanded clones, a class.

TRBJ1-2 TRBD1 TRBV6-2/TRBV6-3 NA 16 CASSYSGQVSLNGYTF TGTGCCAGCAGTTACTCGGGACAGGTTTCGTTAAACGGCTACACCTTC
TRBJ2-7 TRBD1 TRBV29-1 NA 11 CSVRTGNEQYF TGCAGCGTGCGGACAGGGAACGAGCAGTACTTC
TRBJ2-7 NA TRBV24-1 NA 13 CATSPGREYEQYF TGTGCCACCAGTCCCGGACGGGAGTACGAGCAGTACTTC
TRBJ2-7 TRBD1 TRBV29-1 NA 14 CSFSKGAETYEQYF TGCAGCTTCAGCAAGGGGGCAGAGACCTACGAGCAGTACTTC
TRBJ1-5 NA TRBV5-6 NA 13 CASSVGNNQPQHF TGTGCCAGCAGCGTCGGGAACAATCAGCCCCAGCATTTT
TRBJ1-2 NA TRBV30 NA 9 CAWSAGITF TGTGCCTGGAGCGCAGGGATTACCTTC
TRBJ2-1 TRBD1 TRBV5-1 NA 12 CASSRQGNEQFF TGCGCCAGCAGCCGACAGGGGAATGAGCAGTTCTTC
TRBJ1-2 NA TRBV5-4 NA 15 CASSLEQGRGYGYTF TGTGCCAGCAGCTTGGAGCAGGGGCGCGGCTATGGCTACACCTTC
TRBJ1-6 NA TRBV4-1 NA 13 CASSHVSNSPLHF TGCGCCAGCAGCCACGTTTCGAATTCACCCCTCCACTTT
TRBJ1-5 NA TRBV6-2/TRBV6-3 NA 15 CASSPRGRGNQPQHF TGTGCCAGCAGTCCCCGGGGTCGGGGCAATCAGCCCCAGCATTTT
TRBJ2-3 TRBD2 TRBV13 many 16 CASSTAPSGDGDTQYF TGTGCCAGCAGCACAGCTCCTAGCGGGGACGGAGATACGCAGTATTTT
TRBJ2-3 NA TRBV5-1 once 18 CASSLAISLQGGKDTQYF TGCGCCAGCAGCTTGGCCATAAGTTTGCAGGGTGGGAAAGATACGCAGTATTTT
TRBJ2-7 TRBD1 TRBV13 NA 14 CASSLGTGTYEQYF TGTGCCAGCAGCTTGGGGACAGGGACCTACGAGCAGTACTTC
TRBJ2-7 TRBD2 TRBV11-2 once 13 CASTLAVNYEQYF TGTGCCAGCACCCTAGCGGTAAACTACGAGCAGTACTTC
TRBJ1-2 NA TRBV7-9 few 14 CAPYPPPGNYGYTF TGTGCCCCCTATCCCCCCCCCGGGAACTATGGCTACACCTTC
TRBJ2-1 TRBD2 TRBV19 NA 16 CASSSLRSGSRNEQFF TGTGCCAGTAGTTCCCTCCGAAGCGGGAGTCGCAATGAGCAGTTCTTC